A selection of T cell receptor beta chains follows, all from one sample in a study of spatial heterogeneity in lung cancer. TCRdb reanalysed the 5' RACE reads using MiXCR and keeps one entry per CDR3 protein. The data contain approximately 110,000 distinct CDR3 sequences, 10% to 11% of them seen just once; the ten biggest clones take up 20% to 25%. This sample comprised PBMCs, obtained at follow-up. Receptors were obtained from a female donor with early-stage non-small cell lung cancer. The CDR3 runs from the conserved cysteine through the conserved F or W. The D gene is left open where the match is weak. Clone size, where shown, is once, few, many, or a class for clones that have expanded.

J gene | D gene | clone size | V gene | CDR3 protein | CDR3 DNA
TRBJ1-5 | - | few | TRBV19 | CASSSESYSNQPQHF | TGTGCCAGTAGTTCCGAGTCGTATAGCAATCAGCCCCAGCATTTT
TRBJ2-1 | TRBD2 | - | TRBV7-8 | CASSLAGGPINEQFF | TGTGCCAGCAGCCTAGCGGGAGGGCCTATCAATGAGCAGTTCTTC
TRBJ2-3 | TRBD1 | - | TRBV28 | CASTPGQGTDTQYF | TGTGCCAGCACCCCGGGACAGGGCACAGATACGCAGTATTTT
TRBJ1-2 | - | - | TRBV20-1 | CSARGQTVNYGYTF | TGCAGTGCTAGAGGCCAGACAGTTAACTATGGCTACACCTTC
TRBJ1-5 | TRBD1 | - | TRBV28 | CASSLRTGSVQPQHF | TGTGCCAGCAGTTTAAGGACAGGGAGCGTGCAGCCCCAGCATTTT
TRBJ2-1 | TRBD2 | - | TRBV28 | CASSTSGRANEQFF | TGTGCCAGTTCTACTAGCGGGAGGGCCAATGAGCAGTTCTTC
TRBJ1-2 | - | - | TRBV24-1 | CATSGWSQGHYTF | TGTGCCACCAGTGGATGGTCGCAGGGCCACTACACCTTC
TRBJ2-1 | - | few | TRBV2 | CASSEGDLNEQFF | TGTGCCAGCAGTGAAGGGGATCTCAATGAGCAGTTCTTC
TRBJ1-1 | TRBD1 | once | TRBV12-3/TRBV12-4 | CASSSRDRGREAFF | TGTGCCAGCAGTTCCCGGGACAGGGGACGTGAAGCTTTCTTT
TRBJ2-1 | TRBD2 | few | TRBV6-6 | CASSYGTSGGRRNEQFF | TGTGCCAGCAGTTACGGGACTAGCGGGGGCCGCAGGAATGAGCAGTTCTTC
TRBJ2-1 | TRBD2 | many | TRBV6-1 | CASMVLAGGREQFF | TGTGCCAGCATGGTTCTTGCGGGAGGTCGTGAGCAGTTCTTC
TRBJ1-1 | - | many | TRBV29-1 | CSPEVNTEAFF | TGCAGCCCTGAGGTGAACACTGAAGCTTTCTTT
TRBJ2-3 | TRBD1 | few | TRBV23-1 | CASSQKNPDREEDGGTDTQYF | TGCGCCAGCAGTCAAAAAAATCCTGACAGGGAAGAAGATGGCGGCACAGATACGCAGTATTTT
TRBJ2-3 | - | - | TRBV28 | CASGKGRIDTQYF | TGTGCCAGCGGGAAGGGTAGGATTGATACGCAGTATTTT
TRBJ2-7 | - | - | TRBV28 | CASRPRLAEQYF | TGTGCCAGCAGACCAAGACTTGCCGAGCAGTACTTC
TRBJ2-3 | - | - | TRBV28 | CAWASGSTDTQYF | TGTGCGTGGGCATCGGGAAGCACAGATACGCAGTATTTT
TRBJ1-4 | - | many | TRBV2 | CASSEIGSEKLFF | TGTGCCAGCAGTGAGATCGGGTCTGAAAAACTGTTTTTT
TRBJ1-1 | TRBD1 | - | TRBV10-3 | CAIGTGTNTEAFF | TGTGCCATCGGGACAGGAACGAACACTGAAGCTTTCTTT
TRBJ1-1 | - | many | TRBV7-3 | CASRTGPENTEAFF | TGTGCCAGCAGAACGGGACCCGAGAACACTGAAGCTTTCTTT
TRBJ2-2 | TRBD2 | few | TRBV27 | CASRASGWRGTGELFF | TGTGCCAGCAGGGCTAGCGGATGGAGGGGCACCGGGGAGCTGTTTTTT
TRBJ2-3 | - | - | TRBV3-1 | CASSQDLASVDTQYF | TGTGCCAGCAGCCAAGATTTGGCTAGTGTCGATACGCAGTATTTT
TRBJ2-1 | - | - | TRBV25-1 | CASSEWNSVLQFF | TGTGCCAGCAGTGAATGGAACAGTGTATTGCAGTTCTTC
TRBJ1-1 | - | few | TRBV20-1 | CSAPRDMNTEAFF | TGCAGTGCCCCCAGGGACATGAACACTGAAGCTTTCTTT
TRBJ2-7 | TRBD1 | few | TRBV27 | CASSPWDRAYEQYF | TGTGCCAGCAGTCCCTGGGACAGGGCTTACGAGCAGTACTTC
TRBJ1-1 | TRBD1 | few | TRBV20-1 | CSAAEDRVRTEAFF | TGCAGTGCTGCCGAGGACAGGGTCAGGACTGAAGCTTTCTTT
TRBJ1-1 | - | few | TRBV12-3/TRBV12-4 | CASTIMGLNTEAFF | TGTGCCAGCACCATTATGGGGTTGAACACTGAAGCTTTCTTT
TRBJ2-7 | - | - | TRBV27 | CASSLSWQGYGEQYF | TGTGCCAGCAGTTTGTCGTGGCAGGGGTATGGCGAGCAGTACTTC
TRBJ2-2 | TRBD1 | few | TRBV24-1 | CASGTDFGELFF | TGTGCCAGTGGGACAGATTTCGGGGAGCTGTTTTTT
TRBJ1-2 | TRBD1 | few | TRBV5-1 | CASRAGTGPYGYTF | TGCGCCAGCAGAGCCGGGACAGGGCCCTATGGCTACACCTTC
TRBJ2-3 | - | - | TRBV4-3 | CASSHSGYRQDTQYF | TGCGCCAGCAGCCATAGCGGTTACAGGCAAGATACGCAGTATTTT
TRBJ2-3 | TRBD2 | many | TRBV12-3/TRBV12-4 | CASSLRAGGDTQYF | TGTGCCAGCAGTTTAAGGGCGGGAGGTGATACGCAGTATTTT
TRBJ1-2 | - | many | TRBV7-9 | CASSFSPSDGYTF | TGTGCCAGCAGCTTCAGCCCCAGTGATGGCTACACCTTC
TRBJ2-1 | - | few | TRBV28 | CASSGARLGLNNEQFF | TGTGCCAGCAGTGGAGCGCGCTTAGGGTTAAACAATGAGCAGTTCTTC
TRBJ2-7 | TRBD2 | many | TRBV28 | CASSQSSGFRF | TGTGCCAGCAGCCAATCTAGCGGATTTCGGTTC
TRBJ1-2 | - | - | TRBV7-9 | CATQNKHEGYTF | TGTGCCACCCAAAACAAACACGAAGGCTACACCTTC
TRBJ2-2 | - | - | TRBV11-3 | CASSLTGTNTGELFF | TGTGCCAGCAGCTTAACGGGCACGAACACCGGGGAGCTGTTTTTT
TRBJ1-1 | TRBD1 | few | TRBV24-1 | CATSDTGDWAFF | TGTGCCACCAGTGACACAGGGGATTGGGCTTTCTTT
TRBJ1-5 | - | many | TRBV18 | CASSPMGGAHQPQHF | TGTGCCAGCTCACCGATGGGGGGGGCTCATCAGCCCCAGCATTTT
TRBJ2-7 | TRBD2 | - | TRBV5-1 | CASSRTAPAGSYEQYF | TGCGCCAGCAGCCGAACCGCCCCAGCGGGATCCTACGAGCAGTACTTC
TRBJ2-1 | TRBD1 | - | TRBV6-1 | CASSEDGTGRTYNEQFF | TGTGCCAGCAGTGAAGACGGGACAGGCAGGACTTACAATGAGCAGTTCTTC
TRBJ2-1 | - | few | TRBV7-2 | CVSSRGEGMGEQFF | TGTGTCAGCAGCCGAGGCGAAGGGATGGGTGAGCAGTTCTTC
TRBJ2-7 | TRBD2 | - | TRBV11-2 | CASSLRTSRTYEQYF | TGTGCCAGCAGCTTACGGACTAGCCGCACCTACGAGCAGTACTTC
TRBJ2-2 | TRBD1 | - | TRBV6-5 | CASRETGRSNTGELFF | TGTGCCAGCAGAGAGACAGGGCGCTCGAACACCGGGGAGCTGTTTTTT
TRBJ1-1 | TRBD1 | few | TRBV20-1 | CSASGTVTKAFF | TGCAGTGCTAGTGGGACAGTTACAAAAGCTTTCTTT
TRBJ2-7 | TRBD1 | - | TRBV7-2 | CASSLEGQGRYEQYF | TGTGCCAGCAGCTTAGAGGGACAGGGGCGCTACGAGCAGTACTTC
TRBJ2-2 | TRBD1 | - | TRBV7-9 | CASSARDRGITNTGELFF | TGTGCCAGCAGCGCCCGGGACAGGGGGATTACGAACACCGGGGAGCTGTTTTTT
TRBJ1-1 | - | - | TRBV20-1 | CSARRGSVNTEAFF | TGCAGTGCTAGGAGGGGCAGCGTGAACACTGAAGCTTTCTTT
TRBJ1-5 | - | few | TRBV5-6 | CASSLGPGSNQPQHF | TGTGCCAGCTCCTTGGGGCCGGGGAGCAATCAGCCCCAGCATTTT